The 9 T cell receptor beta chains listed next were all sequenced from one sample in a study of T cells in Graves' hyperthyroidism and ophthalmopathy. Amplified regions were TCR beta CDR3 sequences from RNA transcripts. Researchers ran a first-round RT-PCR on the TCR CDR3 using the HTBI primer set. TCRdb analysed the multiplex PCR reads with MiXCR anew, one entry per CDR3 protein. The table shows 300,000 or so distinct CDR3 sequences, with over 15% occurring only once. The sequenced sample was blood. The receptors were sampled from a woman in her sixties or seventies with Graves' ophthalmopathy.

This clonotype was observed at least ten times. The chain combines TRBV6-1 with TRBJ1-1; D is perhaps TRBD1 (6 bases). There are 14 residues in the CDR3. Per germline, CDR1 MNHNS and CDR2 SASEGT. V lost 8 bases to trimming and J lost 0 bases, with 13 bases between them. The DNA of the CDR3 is TGTGCCAGCGGCCAGACAGGAGTGAACACTGAAGCTTTCTTT. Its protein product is CASGQTGVNTEAFF.

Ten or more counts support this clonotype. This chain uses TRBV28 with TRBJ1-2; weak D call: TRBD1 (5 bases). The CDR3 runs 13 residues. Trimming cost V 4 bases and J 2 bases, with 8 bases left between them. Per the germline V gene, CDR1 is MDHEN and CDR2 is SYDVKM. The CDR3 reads CASSWDFNYGYTF. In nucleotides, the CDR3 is TGTGCCAGCAGTTGGGACTTCAACTATGGCTACACCTTC.

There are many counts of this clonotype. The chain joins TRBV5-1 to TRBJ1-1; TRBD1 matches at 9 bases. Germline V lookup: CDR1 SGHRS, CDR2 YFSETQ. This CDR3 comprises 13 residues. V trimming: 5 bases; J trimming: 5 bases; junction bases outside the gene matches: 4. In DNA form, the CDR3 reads TGCGCCAGCAGTTGGACAGGGGAGACTGAAGCTTTCTTT. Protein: CASSWTGETEAFF.

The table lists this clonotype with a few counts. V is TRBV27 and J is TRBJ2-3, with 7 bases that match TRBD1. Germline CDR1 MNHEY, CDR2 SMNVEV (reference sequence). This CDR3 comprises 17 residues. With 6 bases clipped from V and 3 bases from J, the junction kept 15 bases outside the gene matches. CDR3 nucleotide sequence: TGTGCCAGCAGCTCCCGCGTAACCCGACAGGGTACAGATACGCAGTATTTT. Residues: CASSSRVTRQGTDTQYF.

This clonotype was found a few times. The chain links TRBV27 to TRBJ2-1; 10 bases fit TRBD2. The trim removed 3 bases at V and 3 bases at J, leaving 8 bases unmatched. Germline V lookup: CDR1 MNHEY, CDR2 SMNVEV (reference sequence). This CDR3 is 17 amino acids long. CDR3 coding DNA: TGTGCCAGCAGTTTCCCAGGACTAGCGGAGCACTACAATGAGCAGTTCTTC. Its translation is CASSFPGLAEHYNEQFF.

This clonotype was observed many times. This CDR3 reads CASKMAGNLDEQYF. DNA for the CDR3: TGTGCCAGCAAAATGGCGGGTAATCTCGACGAGCAGTACTTC. This chain links TRBV7-2 with TRBJ2-7, with D possibly TRBD2 on 5 matching bases. Germline V gene lookup returns CDR1 SGHTA and CDR2 FQGNSA. V dropped 7 bases and J dropped 5 bases, with 18 bases sitting between them. This CDR3 has 14 amino acids. Full variable domain (rest looked up from reference TRBV7-2 and TRBJ2-7): GAGVSQSPSNKVTEKGKDVELRCDPISGHTALYWYRQSLGQGLEFLIYFQGNSAPDKSGLPSDRFSAERTGGSVSTLTIQRTQQEDSAVYLCASKMAGNLDEQYFGPGTRLTVT.

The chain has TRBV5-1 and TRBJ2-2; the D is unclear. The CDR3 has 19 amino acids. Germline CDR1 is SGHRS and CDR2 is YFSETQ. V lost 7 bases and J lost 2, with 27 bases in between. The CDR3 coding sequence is TGCGCCAGCGGACGTTATATTGCATCTGTTGCACAAAACACCGGGGAGCTGTTTTTT. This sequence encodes CASGRYIASVAQNTGELFF.

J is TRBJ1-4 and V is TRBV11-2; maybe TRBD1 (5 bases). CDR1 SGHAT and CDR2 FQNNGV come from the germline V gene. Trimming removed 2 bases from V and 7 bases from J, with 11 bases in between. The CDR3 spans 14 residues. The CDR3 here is CASSLRGVGEKLFF. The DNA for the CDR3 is TGTGCCAGCAGCTTAAGGGGAGTGGGTGAAAAACTGTTTTTT.

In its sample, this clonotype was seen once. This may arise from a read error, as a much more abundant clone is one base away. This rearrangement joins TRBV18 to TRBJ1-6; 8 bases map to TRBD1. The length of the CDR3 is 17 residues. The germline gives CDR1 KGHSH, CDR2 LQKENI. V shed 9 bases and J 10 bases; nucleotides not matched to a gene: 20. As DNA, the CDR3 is TGTGCCAGATCGCCGCGGTCCTTATCGGACAGGGACTCACCCCTCCACTTT. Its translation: CARSPRSLSDRDSPLHF.